This T cell receptor beta chain was sequenced during a study of T cells in Graves' hyperthyroidism and ophthalmopathy. Authors of the study amplified TCR beta CDR3 regions from RNA transcripts. The primer set for the first-round RT-PCR of the TCR CDR3 was HTBI. TCRdb processed the multiplex PCR reads anew with MiXCR; each CDR3 protein has one entry. Counted here are nearly 600,000 distinct CDR3 sequences, approximately 15% occurring once; the ten biggest clones make up around 5.4%. In its sample, this clonotype was seen a few times. CDR1 is LGHDT and CDR2 is YNNKEL in the germline V gene (reference sequence). The CDR3 contains 14 residues. The V end lost 5 bases, the J end lost 6 bases, and 16 bases lay between the germline ends.

The source is a woman in her twenties or thirties with Graves' hyperthyroidism that later progressed to Graves' ophthalmopathy. The rearrangement uses TRBV3-1 and TRBJ2-5, with TRBD1 as a possible D gene (5 bases). The specimen sequenced was blood. Here the CDR3 DNA reads TGTGCCAGCAGCTCCCTGGGCCCAGGGAAGACCCAGTACTTC. Protein sequence: CASSSLGPGKTQYF.